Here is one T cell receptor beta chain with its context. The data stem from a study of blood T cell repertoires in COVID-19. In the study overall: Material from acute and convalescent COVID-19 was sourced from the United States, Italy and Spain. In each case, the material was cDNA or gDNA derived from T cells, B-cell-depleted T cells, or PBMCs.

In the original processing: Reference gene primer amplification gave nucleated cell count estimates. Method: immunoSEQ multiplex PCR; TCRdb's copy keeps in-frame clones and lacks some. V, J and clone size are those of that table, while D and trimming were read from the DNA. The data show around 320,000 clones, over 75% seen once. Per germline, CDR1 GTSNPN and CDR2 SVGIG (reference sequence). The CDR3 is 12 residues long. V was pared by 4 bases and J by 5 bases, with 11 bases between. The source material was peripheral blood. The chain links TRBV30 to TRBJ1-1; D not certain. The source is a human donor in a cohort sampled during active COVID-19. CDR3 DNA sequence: TGTGCCTGGAACCAAGTGAGGACTGAAGCTTTCTTT. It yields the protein CAWNQVRTEAFF.